The 7 T cell receptor beta chains given below trace back to one sample, sequenced in a study of sequential checkpoint blockade in melanoma. Clones were read by immunoSEQ multiplex PCR, and TCRdb kept only the in-frame ones, dropping some. The sample lists around 40,000 clones; 86% were seen once. This sample's treatment: randomized to nivolumab then ipilimumab (arm A) or the reverse (arm B). The specimen was CD8+ T cells sorted from blood (inferred from file names), collected from a patient given nivolumab and ipilimumab in sequence. These receptors came from a human donor with melanoma.

Concerning this clone itself: The sample contains more than one DNA sequence encoding this CDR3. The V call is TRBV27, the J call TRBJ2-7; no reliable D call. Germline V gene data show CDR1 as MNHEY and CDR2 as SMNVEV (reference sequence). V was pared by 4 bases and J by 2 bases, with 3 bases between. The CDR3 is 11 amino acids. The CDR3 DNA sequence: TGTGCCAGCAGTTCAACCTACGAGCAGTACTTC. Amino acid sequence: CASSSTYEQYF.

This clone was seen only a few times. The genes are TRBV18 and TRBJ1-1; D is ambiguous. V shed 6 bases and J shed 5 bases, with 7 bases lying between them. CDR1 KGHSH and CDR2 LQKENI come from the germline V gene. This CDR3 spans 11 amino acids. CDR3 in amino acids: CASSWTTEAFF. The CDR3 DNA reads TGTGCCAGCTCGTGGACTACTGAAGCTTTCTTT.

The gene calls are TRBV5-8 and TRBJ1-1, with no clear D. V lost 2 bases to trimming and J lost 4 bases, with 3 bases between them. Germline V gene sequence: CDR1 SGHTS, CDR2 YDEGEE. CDR3 length: 11 amino acids. The CDR3 DNA reads as TGTGCCAGCAGCTTCTCCACTGAAGCTTTCTTT. Encoded protein: CASSFSTEAFF.

The chain combines TRBV10-3 with TRBJ1-1, with 10 bases matching TRBD1. The germline gives CDR1 ENHRY, CDR2 SYGVKD. The junction had 9 bases not matched to a gene; V was cut back by 3 bases and J by 2 bases. The CDR3 runs 17 residues. CDR3 in DNA: TGTGCCATCAGTGATGGGGGACAGGGGTCGGGAAACACTGAAGCTTTCTTT. Its protein product is CAISDGGQGSGNTEAFF.

This clone was detected only a few times. This chain joins TRBV4-1 and TRBJ1-4; 9 bases map to TRBD1. Per the germline V gene, CDR1 is MGHRA and CDR2 is YSYEKL. This CDR3 contains 14 residues. Germline trimming cut 6 bases from V and 8 bases from J; bases unmatched to any gene: 7. This CDR3 is CASSAGQGGEKLFF. The CDR3 DNA is TGCGCCAGCAGTGCGGGACAGGGAGGCGAAAAACTGTTTTTT.

The rearrangement joins TRBV7-9 to TRBJ2-1; 11 nucleotides agree with TRBD2. The CDR3 consists of 14 residues. After removal of 2 bases from V and 8 bases from J, the junction contained 2 bases not matched to a gene. The V gene's germline CDR1 is SEHNR and CDR2 FQNEAQ (reference sequence). The DNA of the CDR3 is TGTGCCAGCAGCTTAAGGACTAGCGGGTATGAGCAGTTCTTC. Its translation: CASSLRTSGYEQFF.

CDR3: CASSRQVDRDIQYF. As DNA, the CDR3 is TGTGCCAGCAGTCGACAGGTCGATCGGGACATTCAGTACTTC. The V call is TRBV27, the J call TRBJ2-4, with D perhaps TRBD1 (6 bases). Germline V gives CDR1 MNHEY, CDR2 SMNVEV (reference sequence). V gave up 5 bases and J gave up 8 bases, with 16 bases separating them. The CDR3 has 14 residues.